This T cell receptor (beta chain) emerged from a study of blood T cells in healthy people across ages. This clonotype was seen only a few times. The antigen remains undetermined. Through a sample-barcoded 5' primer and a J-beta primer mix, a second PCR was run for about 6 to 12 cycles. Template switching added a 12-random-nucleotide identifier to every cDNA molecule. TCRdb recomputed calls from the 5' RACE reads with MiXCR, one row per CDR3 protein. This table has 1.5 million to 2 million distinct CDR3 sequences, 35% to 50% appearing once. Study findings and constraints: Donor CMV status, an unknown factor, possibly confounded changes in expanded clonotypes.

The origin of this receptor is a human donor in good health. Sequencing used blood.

This CDR3 is CASSLVGTPYTQYF. The CDR3 region has the DNA TGTGCCAGCAGCTTAGTCGGGACTCCCTATACGCAGTATTTT. The rearrangement uses TRBV11-2 and TRBJ2-3; D perhaps matches TRBD2 (6 bases). Germline V gives CDR1 SGHAT, CDR2 FQNNGV. The CDR3 totals 14 residues. The V and J ends lost 1 base and 7 bases respectively, with 12 bases between them.